This TCR beta chain was sequenced for a study of metastatic and nonmetastatic thyroid tumors. In the authors' workflow: A classifier of distant metastasis in papillary thyroid cancer was built from CDR3 differences (across clinicopathological groups). TCRdb re-called clones via MiXCR from the PCR reads. In this record, the V and J calls reflect TCRdb's handling and not the investigators' own analysis. Of thousands of clones in the sample, 25% to 35% were seen once. Overall study findings and caveats: Relative to benign nodules, malignant thyroid tumors were reportedly characterized by significantly elevated TCR beta diversity in blood and tumor.

No patient had received any treatment before thyroid surgery. This clone has only a few counts. Antigen unknown. V dropped 0 bases and J dropped 5; count of bases not matched to a gene: 8. CDR1 is DFQATT, CDR2 SNEGSKA, per germline (reference sequence). The CDR3 has 16 amino acids. The sequencing input was adjacent normal tissue. The chain uses TRBV20-1 and TRBJ2-1; 9 positions agree with TRBD2. This clonotype was sampled from a female donor with papillary thyroid cancer or a benign thyroid nodule (not recorded which). Some clones in this sample may be carry-over from other donors' samples. The CDR3, as DNA: TGCAGTGCTAGAGATTACCTAGCGGGACTGGACAATGAGCAGTTCTTC. Translation: CSARDYLAGLDNEQFF.